Following are 17 T cell receptor beta chains from one sample sequenced in a study of Ad26.COV2.S vaccination and SARS-CoV-2 variants (dated by TCRdb to about 2021). The method was the immunoSEQ multiplex PCR assay. The table was pulled from immuneACCESS by TCRdb, which kept in-frame rearrangements only. Such tables lose some clones; where checked, under half of the loss comes from unresolved V genes, and the rest has no known cause. The sample has about 680,000 clones on record, around 90% of them singletons. Approximately 1.5% of the sample belongs to the ten largest clones. This sample's treatment or condition label indicates: around 19 received Ad26.COV2.S at low or high dose, single or two shots; about 5 received placebo; per-sample allocation not given. For vaccine and placebo recipients, repertoires were sequenced using samples collected on day 63 after the first injection. The sample here was peripheral blood, taken in a trial of Ad26.COV2.S vaccine versus placebo. The source of these receptors is a person aged 18-60 years who received the Ad26.COV2.S COVID-19 vaccine or a placebo.

The chain employs TRBV19 and TRBJ2-7, with 12 bases matching TRBD2. CDR3 length: 19 residues. After removal of 4 bases from V and 5 bases from J, the junction contained 18 bases not matched to a gene. Germline assignment: CDR1 LNHDA and CDR2 SQIVND (reference sequence). CDR3 nucleotide sequence: TGTGCCAGTAGTAAAGACAGGGGGAGTACTAGCGGGAGGAGCCACGAGCAGTACTTC. This codes for CASSKDRGSTSGRSHEQYF.

This chain joins TRBV6-5 and TRBJ1-2; D remains unclear. V was cut by 0 bases and J by 1 base, with 9 bases left in between. Germline-derived CDR1 and CDR2 are MNHEY and SVGAGI. CDR3 size: 15 residues. The CDR3 DNA follows: TGTGCCAGCAGTTACTCGATCGCAGATAACTATGGCTACACCTTC. It specifies CASSYSIADNYGYTF.

This clone was detected a few times. The genes are TRBV5-4 and TRBJ1-3, with 7 positions matching TRBD1. CDR1 is SGHNT and CDR2 is YYREEE in the germline V gene (reference sequence). The CDR3 extends over 15 amino acids. V shed 2 bases and J 4 bases; nucleotides not matched to a gene: 6. CDR3 DNA: TGTGCCAGCAGCTTCACGACAGGGCGCGGAAACACCATATATTTT. Its translation: CASSFTTGRGNTIYF. Using reference TRBV5-4 and TRBJ1-3 for the parts outside the CDR3, the full variable domain is ETGVTQSPTHLIKTRGQQVTLRCSSQSGHNTVSWYQQALGQGPQFIFQYYREEENGRGNFPPRFSGLQFPNYSSELNVNALELDDSALYLCASSFTTGRGNTIYFGEGSWLTVV.

DNA of the CDR3: TGTGCCAGCAGCTTACTTGAGCCTTTGAATGAGCAGTTCTTC. Residues: CASSLLEPLNEQFF. The V call is TRBV7-9, the J call TRBJ2-1; D is undetermined. Germline assignment: CDR1 SEHNR and CDR2 FQNEAQ (reference sequence). The V end was cut by 2 bases, the J end by 7 bases, with 12 bases between. The CDR3 is made up of 14 amino acids.

In its sample, this clone was seen once. The chain links TRBV5-5 to TRBJ2-2, with 14 positions matching TRBD2. The CDR3 runs 15 residues. Germline V lookup: CDR1 SGHKS, CDR2 YYEKEE (reference sequence). V shed 3 bases and J 9 bases; nucleotides not matched to a gene: 4. The CDR3 is CASSSGLAGVRELFF. In nucleotides, the CDR3 is TGTGCCAGCAGCTCGGGACTAGCGGGAGTCAGGGAGCTGTTTTTT. Complete variable domain (other parts from reference TRBV5-5 and TRBJ2-2): DAGVTQSPTHLIKTRGQQVTLRCSPISGHKSVSWYQQVLGQGPQFIFQYYEKEERGRGNFPDRFSARQFPNYSSELNVNALLLGDSALYLCASSSGLAGVRELFFGEGSRLTVL.

This clone was detected a few times. The chain is built from TRBV5-1 and TRBJ1-6, with TRBD1 identical over 7 bases. From germline, CDR1 is SGHRS and CDR2 YFSETQ. This CDR3 is 14 amino acids long. V gave up 4 bases and J gave up 5 bases; unmatched junction bases: 3. The CDR3 protein is CASSPGTDNSPLHF. In nucleotides, the CDR3 is TGCGCCAGCAGCCCGGGGACAGATAATTCACCCCTCCACTTT. Full variable domain (remainder filled in from reference TRBV5-1 and TRBJ1-6): KAGVTQTPRYLIKTRGQQVTLSCSPISGHRSVSWYQQTPGQGLQFLFEYFSETQRNKGNFPGRFSGRQFSNSRSEMNVSTLELGDSALYLCASSPGTDNSPLHFGNGTRLTVT.

Worth noting for this clone: The same CDR3 is also encoded by other DNA sequences in this sample. The V and J genes are TRBV12-3 or TRBV12-4 and TRBJ1-1; D remains ambiguous. The CDR3 extends over 13 amino acids. V lost 1 base, J lost 5 bases, and 8 bases lay in between. The CDR3 nucleotides read TGTGCCAGCAGTTTAGACAGAGGAACTGAAGCTTTCTTT. Protein: CASSLDRGTEAFF.

CDR3 DNA sequence: TGTGCTAGTGGTTTTGAGGGAGTGAACACCGGGGAGCTGTTTTTT. Encoded protein: CASGFEGVNTGELFF. The J gene is TRBJ2-2, the V gene TRBV12-5; D is perhaps TRBD2 (5 bases). CDR1 is LGHNT and CDR2 is FRNRAP in the germline V gene. V lost 3 bases and J lost 1, with 9 bases in between. The CDR3 has 15 residues.

This clone was seen only a few times. The chain recombines TRBV9 with TRBJ2-1; 16 nucleotides line up with TRBD2. The junction had 6 bases not matched to a gene; V was cut back by 4 bases and J by 8 bases. CDR1 is SGDLS, CDR2 YYNGEE, per germline. The CDR3 has 16 residues. The CDR3 sequence is CASSLGLAGGRDEQFF. CDR3 nucleotides: TGTGCCAGCAGCCTGGGACTAGCGGGAGGGCGGGATGAGCAGTTCTTC.

The chain couples TRBV6-5 to TRBJ1-6; a possible D gene is TRBD1 (5 bases). V shed 1 base and J shed 9 bases, with 16 bases lying between them. Germline V lookup: CDR1 MNHEY, CDR2 SVGAGI. CDR3 length: 16 amino acids. Here the CDR3 DNA reads TGTGCCAGCAGTTACTGGGGGTCGGGGGATGGTTCACCCCTCCACTTT. Translated, it gives CASSYWGSGDGSPLHF.

The chain links TRBV18 to TRBJ1-5; D unclear. The germline V gene has CDR1 KGHSH and CDR2 LQKENI. V lost 2 bases and J lost 0, with 11 bases in between. The CDR3 consists of 16 residues. The CDR3 nucleotides read TGTGCCAGCTCACCAGAGGGCCTCTATAGCAATCAGCCCCAGCATTTT. Protein sequence: CASSPEGLYSNQPQHF. The variable domain in full, completed from reference TRBV18 and TRBJ1-5, reads NAGVMQNPRHLVRRRGQEARLRCSPMKGHSHVYWYRQLPEEGLKFMVYLQKENIIDESGMPKERFSAEFPKEGPSILRIQQVVRGDSAAYFCASSPEGLYSNQPQHFGDGTRLSIL.

The chain uses TRBV9 and TRBJ2-7, with D unresolved. V lost 5 bases and J 0 bases, leaving 6 bases between the germline ends. The CDR3 loop spans 12 amino acids. Germline CDR1 is SGDLS and CDR2 is YYNGEE. CDR3 nucleotide sequence: TGTGCCAGCAGGGACCTCTCCTACGAGCAGTACTTC. It is translated as CASRDLSYEQYF.

This clone was seen more than once but under ten times. The chain joins TRBV24-1 to TRBJ1-4, with TRBD1 matching 8 bases. The CDR3 is 13 residues long. With 7 bases clipped from V and 5 bases from J, the junction kept 2 bases outside the gene matches. Germline V lookup: CDR1 KGHDR, CDR2 SFDVKD. CDR3 sequence reads: CATRDRVNEKLFF. Here the CDR3 DNA reads TGTGCCACCAGGGACAGGGTGAATGAAAAACTGTTTTTT.

The rearrangement links TRBV9 to TRBJ2-1; 9 positions agree with TRBD2. The CDR3 has 17 residues. The V segment lost 0 bases and the J segment 6 bases; nucleotides outside the gene matches: 10. Per germline, CDR1 SGDLS and CDR2 YYNGEE. CDR3 amino acids: CASSVGGGTSSSNEQFF. DNA for the CDR3: TGTGCCAGCAGCGTAGGAGGCGGGACTAGCAGCTCCAATGAGCAGTTCTTC.

The CDR3 region is CASSTRWTGGTYEQYF. The CDR3, as DNA: TGTGCCAGCAGCACCCGCTGGACAGGGGGCACCTACGAGCAGTACTTC. This rearrangement joins TRBV13 to TRBJ2-7, with 11 bases fitting TRBD1. CDR3 length: 16 amino acids. Per germline, CDR1 PRHDT and CDR2 FYEKMQ (reference sequence). J lost 2 bases, V lost 5 bases, and 8 bases had no gene match.

CDR3 nucleotide sequence: TGTGCCAGCAGCTTTTTTCAAGCGGGGGGGACAGATACGCAGTATTTT. Translated: CASSFFQAGGTDTQYF. The genes are TRBV7-2 and TRBJ2-3, with 10 bases fitting TRBD2. Germline V CDR1 and CDR2: SGHTA, FQGNSA. J lost 3 bases, V lost 3 bases, and 6 bases had no gene match. This CDR3 is built from 16 residues.

V gene TRBV5-1 combines with J gene TRBJ2-3, with D hard to call. Germline-derived CDR1 and CDR2 are SGHRS and YFSETQ. This CDR3 contains 13 residues. V lost 5 bases, J lost 0 bases, and 7 bases lay in between. DNA for the CDR3: TGCGCCAGCAGAGAGACTAGCACAGATACGCAGTATTTT. Its protein is CASRETSTDTQYF.